This T cell receptor beta chain was recorded in a study of shared clonotypes between healthy human individuals. Libraries were prepared by immunoSEQ multiplex PCR; TCRdb keeps only in-frame clonotypes and omits some of them. Of approximately 840,000 clones in the sample, 96% were seen once. Germline V gene data show CDR1 as LNHNV and CDR2 as YYDKDF (reference sequence). The V gene lost 0 bases and the J gene lost 2 bases, with 14 bases spanning the gap. The CDR3 sequence is 16 residues long. Positive CCR7 selection of CD45RO-negative cells yielded the naive CD8 cells, and terminally differentiated effector memory CD45RA+ cells were excluded.

The source material was naive CD8+ T cells sorted from blood. The chain joins TRBV15 to TRBJ2-7; D unresolved. This receptor was identified in a young man in good health. The CDR3 DNA is TGTGCCACCAGCAGAGATAAGGAATCGCTTACCTACGAGCAGTACTTC. This gives the protein CATSRDKESLTYEQYF. The entire variable domain, with the rest obtained from reference TRBV15 and TRBJ2-7, is as follows: DAMVIQNPRYQVTQFGKPVTLSCSQTLNHNVMYWYQQKSSQAPKLLFHYYDKDFNNEADTPDNFQSRRPNTSFCFLDIRSPGLGDTAMYLCATSRDKESLTYEQYFGPGTRLTVT.